The subject of this entry is one T cell receptor beta chain. Antigen unknown. Generated by immunoSEQ multiplex PCR, the TCRdb table keeps only in-frame clones and is missing some. The data show roughly 5,300 clones, roughly 70% seen once. Samples: about 28 days before transplant, then days 30, 100 and 180 after. Unmatched junction bases numbered 16, after V lost 4 bases and J lost 4 bases. Germline assignment: CDR1 SGHTA and CDR2 FQGNSA. CDR3 size: 17 residues. These data come from a study of T cell clonotyping in hematopoietic cell transplantation. Findings and caveats of the study: CD4 and CD8 repertoire contributions could not be separated without sorting. Recipient TCR diversity dropped after transplant; expanded clonotypes rose from day 30 to 180. At the given depth, recipient repertoires were over 95% de novo clonotypes.

V is TRBV7-2 and J is TRBJ2-7; 7 bases map to TRBD1. The sample consisted of PBMCs, taken 180 days after allogeneic stem cell transplant. The source is a male patient aged 50 to 59 who had an allogeneic stem cell transplant from an unrelated donor, so the T cells may come from the graft donor. Some clones in this sample may be carry-over from other donors' samples. The CDR3 DNA reads as TGTGCCAGCAGCTCCGGAACTTCCGGGACAGATCCATACGAGCAGTACTTC. Translating it yields CASSSGTSGTDPYEQYF. Supplemented by reference TRBV7-2 and TRBJ2-7, the full variable domain reads GAGVSQSPSNKVTEKGKDVELRCDPISGHTALYWYRQSLGQGLEFLIYFQGNSAPDKSGLPSDRFSAERTGGSVSTLTIQRTQQEDSAVYLCASSSGTSGTDPYEQYFGPGTRLTVT.